This T cell receptor beta chain appears in the sequencing data of a study of blood T cell repertoires in COVID-19. Study overall: Samples taken during acute and convalescent COVID-19 were collected in the United States, Italy and Spain.

Method: immunoSEQ multiplex PCR; TCRdb's copy keeps in-frame clones and lacks some. The table lists some 140,000 clones, approximately 86% of them singletons, with approximately 0.63% in the top ten. Between the trimmed V and J ends, which lost 0 bases and 2 bases, there was a span of 4 bases. The germline V gene has CDR1 SGHNT and CDR2 YENEEA. The CDR3 length is 13 residues. The specimen was peripheral blood. The receptor was isolated from a man between 60 and 75 years old with COVID-19, enrolled during active disease. The chain employs TRBV11-3 and TRBJ2-5, with D unresolved. This CDR3 reads CASSLEYQETQYF. CDR3 sequence (DNA): TGTGCCAGCAGCTTAGAATATCAAGAGACCCAGTACTTC. The full variable domain, its missing parts supplied by reference TRBV11-3 and TRBJ2-5, is EAGVVQSPRYKIIEKKQPVAFWCNPISGHNTLYWYLQNLGQGPELLIRYENEEAVDDSQLPKDRFSAERLKGVDSTLKIQPAELGDSAVYLCASSLEYQETQYFGPGTRLLVL.